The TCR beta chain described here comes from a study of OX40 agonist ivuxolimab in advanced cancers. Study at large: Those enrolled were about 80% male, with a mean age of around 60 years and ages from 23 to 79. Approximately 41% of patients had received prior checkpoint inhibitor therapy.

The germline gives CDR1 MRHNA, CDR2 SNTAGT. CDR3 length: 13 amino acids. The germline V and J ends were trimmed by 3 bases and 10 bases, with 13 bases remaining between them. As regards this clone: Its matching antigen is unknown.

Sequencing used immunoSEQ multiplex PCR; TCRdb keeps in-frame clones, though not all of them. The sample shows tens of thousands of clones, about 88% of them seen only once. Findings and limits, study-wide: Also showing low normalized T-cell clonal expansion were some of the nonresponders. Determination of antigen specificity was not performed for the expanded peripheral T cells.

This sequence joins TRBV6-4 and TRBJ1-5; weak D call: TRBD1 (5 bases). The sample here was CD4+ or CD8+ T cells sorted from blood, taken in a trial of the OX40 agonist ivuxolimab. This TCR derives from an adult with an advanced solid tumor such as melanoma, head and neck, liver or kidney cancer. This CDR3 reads CASSDRDPGPQHF. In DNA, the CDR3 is TGTGCCAGCAGTGATAGGGACCCGGGACCCCAGCATTTT.